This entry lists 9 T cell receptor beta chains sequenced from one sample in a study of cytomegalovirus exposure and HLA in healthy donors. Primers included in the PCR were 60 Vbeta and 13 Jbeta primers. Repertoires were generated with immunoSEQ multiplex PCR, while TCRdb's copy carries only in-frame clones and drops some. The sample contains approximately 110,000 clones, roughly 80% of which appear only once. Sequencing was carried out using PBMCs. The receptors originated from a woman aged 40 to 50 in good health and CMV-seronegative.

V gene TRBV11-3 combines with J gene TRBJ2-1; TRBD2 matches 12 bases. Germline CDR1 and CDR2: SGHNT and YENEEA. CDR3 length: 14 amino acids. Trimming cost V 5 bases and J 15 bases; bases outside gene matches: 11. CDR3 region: CASSPRTSGAAMFF. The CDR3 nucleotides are TGTGCCAGCAGCCCAAGGACTAGCGGGGCGGCTATGTTCTTC.

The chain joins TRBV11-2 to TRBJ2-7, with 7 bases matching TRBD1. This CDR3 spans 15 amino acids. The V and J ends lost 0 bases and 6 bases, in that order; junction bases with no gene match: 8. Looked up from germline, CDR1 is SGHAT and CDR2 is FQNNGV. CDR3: CASSLEGTVNSEQYF. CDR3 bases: TGTGCCAGCAGCTTAGAGGGGACAGTGAACAGCGAGCAGTACTTC.

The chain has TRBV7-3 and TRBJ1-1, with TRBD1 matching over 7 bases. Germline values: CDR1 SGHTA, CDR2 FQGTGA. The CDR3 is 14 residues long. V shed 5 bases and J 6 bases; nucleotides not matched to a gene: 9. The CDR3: CASSPDRVGAEAFF. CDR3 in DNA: TGTGCCAGCAGCCCCGACAGGGTTGGGGCTGAAGCTTTCTTT.

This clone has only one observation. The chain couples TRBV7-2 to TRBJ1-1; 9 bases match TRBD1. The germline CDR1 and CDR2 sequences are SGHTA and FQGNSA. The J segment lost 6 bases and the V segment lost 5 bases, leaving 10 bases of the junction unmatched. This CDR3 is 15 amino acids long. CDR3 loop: CASSPLQGAHSEAFF. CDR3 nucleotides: TGTGCCAGCAGCCCGCTACAGGGGGCGCACTCTGAAGCTTTCTTT.

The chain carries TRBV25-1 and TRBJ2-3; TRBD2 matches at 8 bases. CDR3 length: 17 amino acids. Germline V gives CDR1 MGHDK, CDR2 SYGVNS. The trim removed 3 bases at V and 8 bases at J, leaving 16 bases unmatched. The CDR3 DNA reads TGTGCCAGCAGTGATTCCGCTAGCGGGCCTCACGGGGGTACGCAGTATTTT. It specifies CASSDSASGPHGGTQYF.

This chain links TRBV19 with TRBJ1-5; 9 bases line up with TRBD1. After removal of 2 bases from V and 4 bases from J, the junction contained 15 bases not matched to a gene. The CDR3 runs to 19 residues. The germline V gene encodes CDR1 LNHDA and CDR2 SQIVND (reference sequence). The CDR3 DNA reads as TGTGCCAGTAGTATAACGCCCCCTACCGGGACAGGGAATAATCAGCCCCAGCATTTT. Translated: CASSITPPTGTGNNQPQHF.

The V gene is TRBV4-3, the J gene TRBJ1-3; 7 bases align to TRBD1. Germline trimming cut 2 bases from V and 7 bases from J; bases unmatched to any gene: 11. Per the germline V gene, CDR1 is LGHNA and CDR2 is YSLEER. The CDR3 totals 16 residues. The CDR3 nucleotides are TGCGCCAGCAGCCAAATCCTGACAGGGAAAGAGAACACCATATATTTT. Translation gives CASSQILTGKENTIYF.

CDR3: CASSSDFDSRNTGELFF. The CDR3 nucleotides are TGTGCCAGCAGCTCCGACTTCGACAGCCGGAACACCGGGGAGCTGTTTTTT. The chain joins TRBV5-8 to TRBJ2-2, with D possibly TRBD1 on 5 matching bases. The CDR3 has 17 residues. The germline V and J ends were trimmed by 3 bases and 1 base, with 16 bases remaining between them. Germline V gene lookup returns CDR1 SGHTS and CDR2 YDEGEE.

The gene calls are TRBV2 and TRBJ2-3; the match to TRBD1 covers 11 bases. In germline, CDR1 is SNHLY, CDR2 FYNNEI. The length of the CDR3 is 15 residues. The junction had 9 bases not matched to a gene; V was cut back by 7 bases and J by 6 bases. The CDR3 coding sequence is TGTGCCAGCACCGCCGGACAGGGGGCTTGGGATACGCAGTATTTT. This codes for CASTAGQGAWDTQYF.